The 21 T cell receptor beta chains in this list originate from one sample, sequenced in a study of glioma-infiltrating T cells. Amplification of TCR alpha and beta CDR3 regions from RNA used iRepertoire nested multiplex PCR. TCRdb reprocessed the multiplex PCR reads with MiXCR, giving one entry per CDR3 protein. The repertoire includes fewer than 110,000 distinct CDR3 sequences, around 28% of them detected once, and about 40% sits in the top ten. Sequenced sample: glioma tissue, nonneoplastic brain tissue, or PBMCs (not recorded which). The receptors originated from a human donor with low-grade glioma or glioblastoma, undergoing nonglioma brain surgery, or in good health (not recorded which).

This clonotype was counted between two and nine times. This rearrangement joins TRBV18 to TRBJ2-5; TRBD1 is a possible D gene (5 bases). Trimming took off 2 bases at V and 4 bases at J, with 8 bases between the two ends. The CDR3 extends over 13 amino acids. Germline V gene lookup returns CDR1 KGHSH and CDR2 LQKENI. The CDR3 region is CASSPFQGETQYF. CDR3 nucleotides: TGTGCCAGCTCACCATTCCAGGGAGAGACCCAGTACTTC.

At least ten counts were recorded for this clonotype. V and J are TRBV6-1 and TRBJ2-7; 8 nucleotides align to TRBD2. CDR1 and CDR2 (germline): MNHNS, SASEGT. J lost 5 bases, V lost 5 bases, and 14 bases had no gene match. The CDR3 length is 16 residues. In nucleotides, the CDR3 is TGTGCCAGCAGTAACAGACCGGGACTAGGGTCGAACGAGCAGTACTTC. Translating gives CASSNRPGLGSNEQYF.

This clonotype was seen ten or more times. V gene TRBV20-1 combines with J gene TRBJ2-1; D is unclear. The V end was cut by 3 bases, the J end by 3 bases, with 21 bases between. The CDR3 is made up of 17 amino acids. Germline V gives CDR1 DFQATT, CDR2 SNEGSKA (reference sequence). The CDR3 sequence is CSARAPYQLTVYNEQFF. The CDR3 nucleotides read TGCAGTGCTAGGGCACCCTACCAACTCACAGTCTACAATGAGCAGTTCTTC.

This clonotype was recorded at least ten times. V and J are TRBV11-2 and TRBJ1-2; D gene unclear. The V end lost 4 bases, the J end lost 6 bases, and 15 bases lay between the germline ends. The germline V gene has CDR1 SGHAT and CDR2 FQNNGV. This CDR3 contains 14 residues. This CDR3 is CASSSDRGMDGYTF. DNA of the CDR3: TGTGCCAGCAGCTCCGACCGGGGTATGGATGGCTACACCTTC.

This clonotype was counted ten times or more. The chain combines TRBV25-1 with TRBJ1-1; 8 nucleotides align to TRBD1. Germline loops: CDR1 MGHDK, CDR2 SYGVNS. V lost 4 bases to trimming and J lost 5 bases; unmatched junction nucleotides: 6. The CDR3 is 14 amino acids. CDR3 coding DNA: TGTGCCAGCAGTGCGCAGGGGGCTGTGACTGAAGCTTTCTTT. Residues: CASSAQGAVTEAFF.

In its sample, this clonotype was seen many times. The chain is built from TRBV12-3 or TRBV12-4 and TRBJ2-3; perhaps TRBD1 as D (6 bases). This CDR3 is 15 amino acids long. V lost 6 bases and J lost 8, with 21 bases in between. The CDR3 is CASSTTGTTKSTQYF. The CDR3 DNA reads as TGTGCCAGCAGCACGACAGGAACCACCAAATCTACGCAGTATTTT.

The J gene is TRBJ2-5, the V gene TRBV18, with a possible D match to TRBD2 (5 bases). The CDR3 spans 13 residues. V lost 8 bases to trimming and J lost 0 bases, with 10 bases between them. From germline, CDR1 is KGHSH and CDR2 LQKENI. The CDR3: CASARGYQETQYF. CDR3 bases: TGTGCCAGCGCCCGGGGTTACCAAGAGACCCAGTACTTC.

The chain is built from TRBV4-3 and TRBJ2-7, with no clear D. This CDR3 has 16 residues. Germline V gene sequence: CDR1 LGHNA, CDR2 YSLEER. Trimming stripped 0 bases from V and 7 bases from J, with 19 bases between. CDR3 amino acids: CASSQDFGSVAREQYF. The DNA for the CDR3 is TGCGCCAGCAGCCAAGATTTCGGTTCGGTGGCCCGGGAGCAGTACTTC.

This clonotype was found a few times. This chain joins TRBV7-3 and TRBJ1-5, with a possible D match to TRBD1 (5 bases). The CDR3 runs 13 residues. Trimming cost V 6 bases and J 3 bases, with 9 bases left between them. Germline CDR1 reads SGHTA; CDR2 reads FQGTGA. The CDR3 protein is CASSQGNNQPQHF. CDR3 sequence (DNA): TGTGCCAGCAGTCAGGGAAACAATCAGCCCCAGCATTTT.

This clonotype came up many times. This sequence joins TRBV24-1 and TRBJ1-1; the match to TRBD1 covers 8 bases. Germline CDR1 KGHDR, CDR2 SFDVKD. The CDR3 covers 13 residues. The ends lost 7 bases at V and 2 bases at J; junction bases unmatched: 2. The CDR3 DNA is TGTGCCACCAGGACAGGGGAAAACACTGAAGCTTTCTTT. Residues: CATRTGENTEAFF.

This clonotype showed up many times. The chain has TRBV28 and TRBJ1-5; a possible D gene is TRBD1 (6 bases). V dropped 3 bases and J dropped 6 bases, with 12 bases sitting between them. The CDR3 spans 14 residues. CDR1 is MDHEN and CDR2 is SYDVKM in the germline V gene. CDR3 loop: CASSFTRGGQPQHF. The CDR3 DNA reads TGTGCCAGCAGTTTCACCAGGGGAGGTCAGCCCCAGCATTTT. Full variable domain (rest looked up from reference TRBV28 and TRBJ1-5): DVKVTQSSRYLVKRTGEKVFLECVQDMDHENMFWYRQDPGLGLRLIYFSYDVKMKEKGDIPEGYSVSREKKERFSLILESASTNQTSMYLCASSFTRGGQPQHFGDGTRLSIL.

As concerns this clonotype: Its ends do not fully match the called genes, so a read error is possible. The chain recombines TRBV4-2 with TRBJ2-1; either TRBD1 or TRBD2 may fit D (6 bases each). In germline, CDR1 is LGHNA, CDR2 YNFKEQ. The CDR3 consists of 15 residues. CDR3 sequence (DNA): TGTGCCAGAAGCCAGGCAGGGGTGGGAGGCAATGAGCAGTTCTTC. Translation: CARSQAGVGGNEQFF.

This chain joins TRBV14 and TRBJ1-2; D unclear. Per the germline V gene, CDR1 is SGHDN and CDR2 is FVKESK. CDR3 length: 12 residues. V lost 6 bases, J lost 2 bases, and 7 bases lay in between. As DNA, the CDR3 is TGTGCCAGCAGTGAGCAGAACTATGGCTACACCTTC. Amino acids: CASSEQNYGYTF.

This clonotype was detected ten times or more. Because the CDR3's place on the DNA is in doubt, the DNA is left out and the CDR3 is given as listed by TCRdb. This sequence joins TRBV28 and TRBJ2-1. The CDR3 extends over 14 residues, inclusive of both ends. Germline CDR1 reads MDHEN; CDR2 reads SYDVKM. The CDR3 is CASSTSTSYNEQFF.

Many counts were recorded for this clonotype. The gene calls are TRBV6-1 and TRBJ2-1; 10 nucleotides agree with TRBD1. From germline, CDR1 is MNHNS and CDR2 SASEGT. CDR3 size: 15 residues. Unmatched junction bases numbered 7, after V lost 8 bases and J lost 3 bases. The CDR3 here is CASYPGTGVYNEQFF. The CDR3 DNA reads as TGTGCCAGCTACCCAGGGACAGGGGTCTACAATGAGCAGTTCTTC.

This rearrangement joins TRBV29-1 to TRBJ2-7, with D tentatively TRBD2 (5 bases). The CDR3 has 11 amino acids. Trimming removed 7 bases at V and 7 bases at J, with 14 bases between. Per germline, CDR1 SQVTM and CDR2 ANQGSEA. CDR3 sequence: CSGGEGREQYF. The CDR3 DNA reads TGCAGCGGCGGCGAGGGTCGGGAGCAGTACTTC.

Concerning this clonotype: An end of the junction differs from the germline gene, which may be a read error. The V gene is TRBV29-1, the J gene TRBJ2-5; D is uncertain. Germline CDR1 reads SQVTM; CDR2 reads ANQGSEA. This CDR3 contains 12 residues. The CDR3 reads CSVHRIQGTQYF. The CDR3 DNA reads TGCAGCGTGCACAGAATACAAGGGACCCAGTACTTC.

This clonotype was counted at least ten times. The chain uses TRBV20-1 and TRBJ1-2; TRBD1 might be the D (6 bases). This CDR3 is built from 12 residues. V was cut by 5 bases and J by 2 bases, with 9 bases left in between. CDR1 DFQATT and CDR2 SNEGSKA come from the germline V gene (reference sequence). The CDR3 DNA reads as TGCAGTGCTCCGGACAGCAACTATGGCTACACCTTC. This codes for CSAPDSNYGYTF.

On this clonotype itself: The CDR3 does not close with the conserved phenylalanine or tryptophan, likely indicating a read error. This sequence joins TRBV5-1 and TRBJ1-2; no clear D gene. The CDR3 consists of 14 residues. The ends were cut back, 1 base at V and 3 bases at J, with 10 bases in the middle. Looked up from germline, CDR1 is SGHRS and CDR2 is YFSETQ. CDR3 in DNA: TGCGCCAGCAGCTTGTCCTACAATGACTATGGCTACACCCTC. Encoded protein: CASSLSYNDYGYTL.

This clonotype was detected ten times or more. The J gene is TRBJ2-7, the V gene TRBV6-1; tentatively, D is TRBD1 (5 bases). The CDR3 is 15 residues long. CDR1 is MNHNS and CDR2 is SASEGT in the germline V gene. The ends were cut back, 7 bases at V and 0 bases at J, with 16 bases in the middle. The CDR3 region has the DNA TGTGCCAGCACCATGGGGCAGCTGGACTCCTACGAGCAGTACTTC. It encodes CASTMGQLDSYEQYF.

This chain connects TRBV2 to TRBJ2-2; TRBD2 might be the D (6 bases). Germline assignment: CDR1 SNHLY and CDR2 FYNNEI. The CDR3 extends over 15 amino acids. Trimming removed 7 bases from V and 6 bases from J, with 18 bases in between. The CDR3 protein is CASIKTPGGSGELFF. CDR3 in DNA: TGTGCCAGCATTAAAACTCCCGGAGGGTCCGGGGAGCTGTTTTTT. Supplemented by reference TRBV2 and TRBJ2-2, the full variable domain reads EPEVTQTPSHQVTQMGQEVILRCVPISNHLYFYWYRQILGQKVEFLVSFYNNEISEKSEIFDDQFSVERPDGSNFTLKIRSTKLEDSAMYFCASIKTPGGSGELFFGEGSRLTVL.